A selection of T cell receptor beta chains follows, all from one sample in a study of OX40 agonist ivuxolimab in advanced cancers. Assay used: immunoSEQ multiplex PCR; TCRdb lists only in-frame clones, some missing. Of fewer than 120,000 clones listed, around nine tenths were seen once; the top ten hold 0.27%. The sequencing used CD4+ or CD8+ T cells sorted from blood, collected in a trial of the OX40 agonist ivuxolimab. The origin of the receptors is an adult with an advanced solid tumor such as melanoma, head and neck, liver or kidney cancer. CDR3s include the opening cysteine and the closing phenylalanine or tryptophan. The D gene is left open where the match is weak. Where a row states a size, it is once, few, many or the class of an expanded clone; other rows omit it.

clone size: NA
V gene: TRBV18
J gene: TRBJ2-1
D gene: NA
CDR3 protein: CASSTLYNEQFF
CDR3 DNA: TGTGCCAGCTCAACCCTATACAATGAGCAGTTCTTC

clone size: NA
V gene: TRBV5-6
J gene: TRBJ1-1
D gene: NA
CDR3 protein: CASSPRGSESLTEAFF
CDR3 DNA: TGTGCCAGCAGCCCACGGGGGTCGGAGTCCCTCACTGAAGCTTTCTTT

clone size: NA
V gene: TRBV7-2
J gene: TRBJ2-1
D gene: NA
CDR3 protein: CASQLSSVVGYEQFF
CDR3 DNA: TGTGCCAGCCAGTTATCTAGCGTTGTGGGGTATGAGCAGTTCTTC

clone size: NA
V gene: TRBV6-5
J gene: TRBJ1-4
D gene: NA
CDR3 protein: CASSYSWESTNEKLFF
CDR3 DNA: TGTGCCAGCAGTTACTCCTGGGAGTCAACTAATGAAAAACTGTTTTTT

clone size: NA
V gene: TRBV28
J gene: TRBJ1-2
D gene: NA
CDR3 protein: CASSGGHGYGYTF
CDR3 DNA: TGTGCCAGCAGTGGTGGACACGGCTATGGCTACACCTTC

clone size: NA
V gene: TRBV19
J gene: TRBJ1-1
D gene: NA
CDR3 protein: CASRITGPNTEAFF
CDR3 DNA: TGTGCCAGTAGGATTACAGGGCCGAACACTGAAGCTTTCTTT

clone size: NA
V gene: TRBV5-6
J gene: TRBJ2-7
D gene: NA
CDR3 protein: CASSRRPYEQYF
CDR3 DNA: TGTGCCAGCAGCCGGCGGCCCTACGAGCAGTACTTC

clone size: NA
V gene: TRBV28
J gene: TRBJ2-5
D gene: TRBD1
CDR3 protein: CASSLWGQGKQETQYF
CDR3 DNA: TGTGCCAGCAGTTTATGGGGACAGGGGAAGCAAGAGACCCAGTACTTC

clone size: few
V gene: TRBV2
J gene: TRBJ1-2
D gene: NA
CDR3 protein: CASSPESGYTF
CDR3 DNA: TGTGCTTCAAGCCCAGAGAGTGGCTACACCTTC

clone size: NA
V gene: TRBV6-5
J gene: TRBJ2-1
D gene: TRBD2
CDR3 protein: CASTSAGPYNEQFF
CDR3 DNA: TGTGCCAGCACCTCAGCGGGGCCCTACAATGAGCAGTTCTTC

clone size: NA
V gene: TRBV7-2
J gene: TRBJ1-1
D gene: NA
CDR3 protein: CASSSTDGGEAFF
CDR3 DNA: TGTGCCAGCAGCTCGACTGACGGTGGGGAAGCTTTCTTT

clone size: few
V gene: TRBV27
J gene: TRBJ1-1
D gene: NA
CDR3 protein: CASRLNGRWNTEAFF
CDR3 DNA: TGTGCCAGCAGACTAAACGGACGGTGGAACACTGAAGCTTTCTTT

clone size: NA
V gene: TRBV29-1
J gene: TRBJ2-7
D gene: TRBD1
CDR3 protein: CSVVGQGGYEQYF
CDR3 DNA: TGCAGCGTGGTGGGACAGGGAGGCTACGAGCAGTACTTC

clone size: NA
V gene: TRBV11-3
J gene: TRBJ2-7
D gene: TRBD1
CDR3 protein: CASSTGQGAHEQYF
CDR3 DNA: TGTGCCAGCAGCACGGGACAGGGGGCCCACGAGCAGTACTTC

clone size: NA
V gene: TRBV2
J gene: TRBJ2-3
D gene: NA
CDR3 protein: CASSVGSRTDTQYF
CDR3 DNA: TGTGCCAGCAGTGTCGGGTCTCGCACAGATACGCAGTATTTT